The source of this T cell receptor beta chain is a study of blood T cell repertoires in COVID-19. Study background: COVID-19 samples, acute and convalescent, were from the United States, Italy and Spain. T cells, B-cell-depleted T cells, or PBMCs provided the cDNA or gDNA that served as material.

Under the authors' procedure: Cell counts per sample came from amplifying reference gene primers. Some clones are missing from TCRdb's copy, which holds only in-frame ones; the method was immunoSEQ multiplex PCR. V, J and clone size derive from that table, while D and trimming were established from the DNA sequence. The sample holds 56,000 or so clones, around nine tenths seen once. This CDR3 region has 16 residues. CDR1 and CDR2 (germline): SGHTA, FQGTGA. V was clipped by 5 bases and J by 0 bases; unmatched bases: 4. The sequenced material came from peripheral blood. This TCR came from a man aged 45-65 years with acute or convalescent COVID-19. The rearrangement uses TRBV7-3 and TRBJ2-2, with 9 bases aligning to TRBD2. Here the CDR3 reads CASSRERGANTGELFF. CDR3 DNA sequence: TGTGCCAGCAGCCGAGAGCGGGGGGCGAACACCGGGGAGCTGTTTTTT.